Shown below are 3 T cell receptor beta chains from a single sample sequenced in a study of cytomegalovirus exposure and HLA in healthy donors. The PCR contained 60 Vbeta and 13 Jbeta primers. Sequenced by immunoSEQ multiplex PCR; TCRdb stores in-frame clones only, minus some. The sample shows tens of thousands of clones, 72% of them seen only once. Material for sequencing was PBMCs. The receptor set was obtained from a woman aged 45-59 years in good health and CMV-seropositive.

This clone came up a few times. The rearrangement links TRBV4-3 to TRBJ1-2, with unresolved D. Per germline, CDR1 LGHNA and CDR2 YSLEER. Between the trimmed V and J ends, which lost 0 bases and 5 bases, there was a span of 13 bases. The CDR3 loop spans 15 amino acids. The CDR3 region is CASSQDTGRTYGYTF. CDR3 in DNA: TGCGCCAGCAGCCAAGATACTGGGCGGACTTATGGCTACACCTTC.

The V gene is TRBV18, the J gene TRBJ2-1; 9 nucleotides match TRBD2. J gave up 5 bases and V 5 bases, and 7 bases lay outside the gene matches. From germline, CDR1 is KGHSH and CDR2 LQKENI. The CDR3 extends over 15 amino acids. For the CDR3, the DNA is TGTGCCAGCTCAATTAGCGGGAGTTACAACAATGAGCAGTTCTTC. It is translated as CASSISGSYNNEQFF.

The chain combines TRBV7-9 with TRBJ2-7; 10 nucleotides line up with TRBD2. The V segment lost 1 base and the J segment 3 bases; nucleotides outside the gene matches: 3. CDR3 size: 15 residues. Germline loops: CDR1 SEHNR, CDR2 FQNEAQ (reference sequence). The CDR3 region has the DNA TGTGCCAGCAGCTTAGGTAGCGGGAGGTTCTACGAGCAGTACTTC. This gives the protein CASSLGSGRFYEQYF.